The TCR beta chain under discussion was sequenced for a study of persistence of HIV-infected CD4 T cells. On the study more broadly: Donors had been on suppressive ART for a median of 8 years. Antigen stimulation activated a lower proportion of cells, more of them memory, than anti-CD3/anti-CD28 stimulation.

Worth noting for this clone: The antigen is undetermined.

Sequencing used immunoSEQ version 4 in survey mode. Profiling relied on immunoSEQ multiplex PCR, and the TCRdb table lists in-frame clones only, not all of them. The profile shows about 45,000 clones, 88% of them singletons. Nonspecific anti-CD3/anti-CD28 bead stimulation represents the broad CD4+ T cell repertoire. Sorting of responding CD4+ T cells relied on upregulated CD40 ligand together with CD69. Plasma HIV-1 RNA stayed below 50 copies/mL for at least 4 years. Germline V gene data show CDR1 as LNHNV and CDR2 as YYDKDF (reference sequence). Trimming pared 10 bases from V and 4 bases from J, leaving 19 bases between. This CDR3 contains 14 residues.

This rearrangement joins TRBV15 to TRBJ1-1; D call uncertain. The starting material was CD4+ T cells sorted from PBMCs after approximately 19-hour stimulation, obtained from a patient who received antiretroviral therapy. The receptor was isolated from an adult woman with HIV who was CMV-seropositive. The CDR3 coding sequence is TGTGCCATCCGTGTAGCGCCGGTCGGCACTGAAGCTTTCTTT. It translates to CAIRVAPVGTEAFF.